The 2 T cell receptor beta chains below all came from one sample that was sequenced in a study of cytomegalovirus exposure and HLA in healthy donors. This table comes from immunoSEQ multiplex PCR, and its TCRdb copy is limited to in-frame clones, with some not included. The table shows about 78,000 clones, with 96% occurring only once. The sequencing input was PBMCs. The receptors shown here come from a man aged 18 to 35 in good health and CMV-seropositive.

The rearrangement links TRBV13 to TRBJ2-7; D gene unclear. From germline, CDR1 is PRHDT and CDR2 FYEKMQ (reference sequence). The CDR3 loop spans 14 amino acids. V was cut by 5 bases and J by 2 bases, with 13 bases left in between. The CDR3 DNA follows: TGTGCCAGCAGCAATACACGTATCCCCTACGAGCAGTACTTC. It specifies CASSNTRIPYEQYF.

The chain uses TRBV5-1 and TRBJ1-5; weak D call: TRBD1 (5 bases). Germline V lookup: CDR1 SGHRS, CDR2 YFSETQ. The V end lost 0 bases, the J end lost 6 bases, and 10 bases lay between the germline ends. The CDR3 sequence is 14 residues long. Here the CDR3 reads CASSLEGEGQPQHF. In DNA, the CDR3 is TGCGCCAGCAGCTTGGAAGGGGAAGGTCAGCCCCAGCATTTT.